Presented here are 23 T cell receptor beta chains from one specimen sequenced in a study of blood T cell repertoires in COVID-19 (dated by TCRdb to 2018 to 2020). Library prep was done by the immunoSEQ multiplex PCR assay. The table comes from immuneACCESS by way of TCRdb, which keeps in-frame sequences with V and J called. Part of the clones is missing from these tables; in studies checked, under half for an unresolved V gene and the rest for unknown reasons. The sample has tens of thousands of clones on record, around nine tenths of them singletons. The ten top clones hold over 11% of the sample. Sequencing input: peripheral blood. The receptors stem from a human donor in a cohort sampled during active COVID-19.

The V and J genes are TRBV6-2 or TRBV6-3 and TRBJ1-2, with D possibly matching TRBD1 (6 bases). The CDR3 loop spans 14 amino acids. The germline gives CDR1 MNHEY, CDR2 SVGEGT. V dropped 3 bases and J dropped 6 bases, with 14 bases sitting between them. The CDR3 protein is CASSYRTGPDGYTF. Here the CDR3 DNA reads TGTGCCAGCAGTTATAGAACAGGGCCGGATGGCTACACCTTC.

The gene calls are TRBV12-3 or TRBV12-4 and TRBJ1-2; weak D call: TRBD1 (5 bases). CDR3 length: 13 amino acids. The V end lost 5 bases, the J end lost 4 bases, and 11 bases lay between the germline ends. The DNA for the CDR3 is TGTGCCAGCAGTCGCGGGACTAGCTATGGCTACACCTTC. It specifies CASSRGTSYGYTF.

This chain connects TRBV4-1 to TRBJ2-1; D is possibly TRBD1 (6 bases). The CDR3 runs to 15 residues. V was shortened by 4 bases and J by 4 bases, with 14 bases between the two germline ends. From germline, CDR1 is MGHRA and CDR2 YSYEKL. This chain's CDR3 is CASSPPPGAYNEQFF. The CDR3 DNA follows: TGCGCCAGCAGCCCCCCCCCAGGGGCATACAATGAGCAGTTCTTC.

The table lists this clone with a count of one. The chain links TRBV5-1 to TRBJ1-1; 11 bases are shared with TRBD1. Germline V lookup: CDR1 SGHRS, CDR2 YFSETQ. The CDR3 has 15 amino acids. V shed 7 bases and J 0 bases; nucleotides not matched to a gene: 5. Here the CDR3 DNA reads TGCGCCAGCGATCGGACAGGGGGCATGAACACTGAAGCTTTCTTT. It codes for CASDRTGGMNTEAFF. The entire variable domain, with the rest obtained from reference TRBV5-1 and TRBJ1-1, is as follows: KAGVTQTPRYLIKTRGQQVTLSCSPISGHRSVSWYQQTPGQGLQFLFEYFSETQRNKGNFPGRFSGRQFSNSRSEMNVSTLELGDSALYLCASDRTGGMNTEAFFGQGTRLTVV.

This chain connects TRBV27 to TRBJ2-7, with a weak D call TRBD2 (6 bases). The V and J ends lost 8 bases and 6 bases respectively, with 17 bases between them. The CDR3 is made up of 13 amino acids. CDR1 and CDR2 (germline): MNHEY, SMNVEV (reference sequence). CDR3 sequence: CASQVGGTGEQYF. CDR3 coding DNA: TGTGCCAGCCAGGTGGGGGGTACCGGCGAGCAGTACTTC.

This clone is medium-sized by share. The rearrangement joins TRBV4-1 to TRBJ2-2, with a weak D call TRBD2 (5 bases). V was clipped by 1 base and J by 6 bases, with 9 bases between them. This CDR3 comprises 14 residues. Germline V gene lookup returns CDR1 MGHRA and CDR2 YSYEKL. In DNA form, the CDR3 reads TGCGCCAGCAGCCAAGGAGACTATCCCGGGGAGCTGTTTTTT. This gives the protein CASSQGDYPGELFF.

The chain recombines TRBV18 with TRBJ1-4, with D possibly matching TRBD1 (5 bases). From germline, CDR1 is KGHSH and CDR2 LQKENI. V was clipped by 5 bases and J by 5 bases, with 9 bases between them. This CDR3 region has 13 residues. CDR3 DNA sequence: TGTGCCAGCTCAACAGGATCAAATGAAAAACTGTTTTTT. Amino acid sequence: CASSTGSNEKLFF.

CDR3 amino acids: CASSYSLAGEQYF. The CDR3 nucleotides read TGTGCCAGCAGTTACTCTCTAGCGGGCGAGCAGTACTTC. The chain combines TRBV6-5 with TRBJ2-7, with 8 bases matching TRBD2. V shed 0 bases and J 6 bases; nucleotides not matched to a gene: 1. The CDR3 consists of 13 residues. Germline lookup yields CDR1 MNHEY and CDR2 SVGAGI.

V gene TRBV5-4 combines with J gene TRBJ2-1; TRBD1 might be the D (7 bases). Germline lookup yields CDR1 SGHNT and CDR2 YYREEE (reference sequence). With 3 bases removed from V and 0 bases from J, the gap between germline ends came to 13 bases. The CDR3 has 16 amino acids. The CDR3 sequence is CASSSGGPSSYNEQFF. Written as DNA, the CDR3 is TGTGCCAGCAGCTCAGGGGGGCCGAGCTCCTACAATGAGCAGTTCTTC. Together with reference TRBV5-4 and TRBJ2-1, the CDR3 gives the full variable domain: ETGVTQSPTHLIKTRGQQVTLRCSSQSGHNTVSWYQQALGQGPQFIFQYYREEENGRGNFPPRFSGLQFPNYSSELNVNALELDDSALYLCASSSGGPSSYNEQFFGPGTRLTVL.

This clone was observed once. The rearrangement joins TRBV5-1 to TRBJ2-3; 7 positions match TRBD2. This CDR3 is built from 16 residues. Per germline, CDR1 SGHRS and CDR2 YFSETQ. The trim removed 3 bases at V and 1 base at J, leaving 8 bases unmatched. The CDR3 loop reads CASSSASSGGTDTQYF. Written as DNA, the CDR3 is TGCGCCAGCAGCTCCGCCTCTAGCGGTGGCACAGATACGCAGTATTTT.

This chain uses TRBV27 with TRBJ1-2; 7 bases line up with TRBD1. Unmatched junction bases numbered 16, after V lost 5 bases and J lost 7 bases. Germline CDR1 and CDR2: MNHEY and SMNVEV (reference sequence). The CDR3 extends over 16 amino acids. CDR3 nucleotide sequence: TGTGCCAGCAGTCCAGGAAGCCTCAGCTCAGGGGGTGGCTACACCTTC. Amino acid sequence: CASSPGSLSSGGGYTF.

V and J are TRBV5-4 and TRBJ2-5; weak D call: TRBD2 (5 bases). Looked up from germline, CDR1 is SGHNT and CDR2 is YYREEE (reference sequence). CDR3 length: 15 residues. Trimming stripped 1 base from V and 5 bases from J, with 15 bases between. The CDR3 loop reads CASSLKLAGVETQYF. In DNA form, the CDR3 reads TGTGCCAGCAGCTTGAAACTCGCGGGTGTGGAGACCCAGTACTTC.

In this sample, this clone turned up once. The gene calls are TRBV9 and TRBJ2-7; TRBD2 matches at 8 bases. CDR1 SGDLS and CDR2 YYNGEE come from the germline V gene. CDR3 length equals 15 residues. Trimming cost V 3 bases and J 7 bases; bases outside gene matches: 12. CDR3 sequence reads: CASSESGGPPGEQYF. CDR3 bases: TGTGCCAGCAGCGAGAGCGGGGGCCCTCCGGGAGAGCAGTACTTC.

There are a few counts of this clone. The rearrangement uses TRBV10-1 and TRBJ2-7; possible D gene TRBD2, 5 bases. Germline assignment: CDR1 WNHNN and CDR2 SYGVQD (reference sequence). V gave up 7 bases and J gave up 6 bases, with 19 bases separating them. This CDR3 has 14 residues. The CDR3 DNA is TGCGCCAGCACCCCAATTCTGGGAGCCTCCGAGCAGTACTTC. Residues: CASTPILGASEQYF.

This chain links TRBV9 with TRBJ2-1, with 10 bases identical to TRBD1. The CDR3 is 15 residues long. V dropped 0 bases and J dropped 8; count of bases not matched to a gene: 5. From germline, CDR1 is SGDLS and CDR2 YYNGEE. In nucleotides, the CDR3 is TGTGCCAGCAGCGTAGCCGGGACAGGGGTTTATGAGCAGTTCTTC. This translates into CASSVAGTGVYEQFF.

This chain connects TRBV18 to TRBJ1-1; D unresolved. The CDR3 sequence is 15 residues long. Germline CDR1 reads KGHSH; CDR2 reads LQKENI. V lost 3 bases and J lost 0, with 11 bases in between. In DNA, the CDR3 is TGTGCCAGCTCACCTGCCGGGGTGATGAACACTGAAGCTTTCTTT. It yields the protein CASSPAGVMNTEAFF.

This chain links TRBV20-1 with TRBJ2-5; D gene uncertain. Trimming removed 0 bases from V and 5 bases from J, with 4 bases in between. The CDR3 consists of 11 residues. Germline loops: CDR1 DFQATT, CDR2 SNEGSKA (reference sequence). The CDR3 DNA follows: TGCAGTGCTAGAGAAGCCGAGACCCAGTACTTC. Amino acids: CSAREAETQYF.

The chain recombines TRBV5-1 with TRBJ1-2; TRBD1 matches 7 bases. From germline, CDR1 is SGHRS and CDR2 YFSETQ. J lost 0 bases, V lost 0 bases, and 8 bases had no gene match. The CDR3 spans 17 residues. The CDR3 DNA sequence: TGCGCCAGCAGCTTGGGATTAGGGACAGAGTCTAACTATGGCTACACCTTC. Translating gives CASSLGLGTESNYGYTF.

The V and J genes are TRBV7-9 and TRBJ1-2; TRBD1 might be the D (6 bases). Germline loops: CDR1 SEHNR, CDR2 FQNEAQ (reference sequence). V was trimmed by 5 bases and J by 5 bases, leaving 12 bases between them. The CDR3 length is 13 residues. CDR3: CASSPGQSYGYTF. In nucleotides, the CDR3 is TGTGCCAGCAGCCCCGGACAGTCTTATGGCTACACCTTC.

The rearrangement links TRBV7-2 to TRBJ2-1; 9 bases agree with TRBD2. This CDR3 has 17 residues. CDR1 SGHTA and CDR2 FQGNSA come from the germline V gene. After removal of 1 base from V and 0 bases from J, the junction contained 4 bases not matched to a gene. CDR3 coding DNA: TGTGCCAGCAGCTTAGTTGGCGGGGGGGCCTCCTACAATGAGCAGTTCTTC. Protein sequence: CASSLVGGGASYNEQFF.

The genes are TRBV18 and TRBJ1-1, with D unclear. V lost 1 base to trimming and J lost 2 bases, with 8 bases between them. Germline V lookup: CDR1 KGHSH, CDR2 LQKENI. CDR3 length: 14 amino acids. The DNA of the CDR3 is TGTGCCAGCTCACCACGTGTTCTCAACACTGAAGCTTTCTTT. Residues: CASSPRVLNTEAFF. The variable domain in full, completed from reference TRBV18 and TRBJ1-1, reads NAGVMQNPRHLVRRRGQEARLRCSPMKGHSHVYWYRQLPEEGLKFMVYLQKENIIDESGMPKERFSAEFPKEGPSILRIQQVVRGDSAAYFCASSPRVLNTEAFFGQGTRLTVV.

This clone was detected a few times. The chain links TRBV30 to TRBJ2-7, with 8 positions matching TRBD1. CDR3 size: 13 residues. V dropped 2 bases and J dropped 7; count of bases not matched to a gene: 7. Germline CDR1 reads GTSNPN; CDR2 reads SVGIG (reference sequence). CDR3 sequence reads: CAWSRQGAGEQYF. The DNA of the CDR3 is TGTGCCTGGAGTCGGCAGGGGGCGGGGGAGCAGTACTTC.

The V gene is TRBV15, the J gene TRBJ2-1; TRBD2 matches 10 bases. Germline V gene sequence: CDR1 LNHNV, CDR2 YYDKDF (reference sequence). This CDR3 contains 17 residues. J gave up 8 bases and V 5 bases, and 15 bases lay outside the gene matches. CDR3 region: CATSDISGGPLLHEQFF. CDR3 bases: TGTGCCACCAGCGATATTAGCGGGGGGCCGCTCCTACATGAGCAGTTCTTC.